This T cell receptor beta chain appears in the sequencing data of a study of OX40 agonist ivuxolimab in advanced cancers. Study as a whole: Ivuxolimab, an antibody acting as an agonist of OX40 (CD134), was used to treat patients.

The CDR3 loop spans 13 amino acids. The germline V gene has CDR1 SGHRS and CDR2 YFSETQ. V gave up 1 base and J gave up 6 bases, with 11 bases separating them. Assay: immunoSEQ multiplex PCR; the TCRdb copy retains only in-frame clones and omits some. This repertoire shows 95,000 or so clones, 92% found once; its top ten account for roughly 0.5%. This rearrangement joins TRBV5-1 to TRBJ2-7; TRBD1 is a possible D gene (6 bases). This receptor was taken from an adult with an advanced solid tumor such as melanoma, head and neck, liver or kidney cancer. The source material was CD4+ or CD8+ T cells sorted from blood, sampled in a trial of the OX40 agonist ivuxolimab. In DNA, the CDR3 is TGCGCCAGCAGCTTGACAGGGACGGGCGAGCAGTACTTC. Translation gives CASSLTGTGEQYF.